Below, 25 T cell receptor beta chains from the same sample are listed, as sequenced in a study of control samples from healthy donors and cancer patients. Profiled with immunoSEQ multiplex PCR; TCRdb holds only in-frame clones, not every one. The sample has under 300,000 clones; roughly 80% are singletons. The sample comprised PBMCs. The receptors stem from a woman aged 60 to 75 with lung cancer.

The V call is TRBV11-1, the J call TRBJ1-2; possibly TRBD1 for D (6 bases). There are 13 residues in the CDR3. V was shortened by 2 bases and J by 7 bases, with 11 bases between the two germline ends. Per germline, CDR1 SGHAT and CDR2 FQDESV (reference sequence). The CDR3 DNA follows: TGTGCCAGCAGCTTATCACAGGGTACTGGCTACACCTTC. It specifies CASSLSQGTGYTF. The full variable domain, with the rest looked up from reference TRBV11-1 and TRBJ1-2, is EAEVAQSPRYKITEKSQAVAFWCDPISGHATLYWYRQILGQGPELLVQFQDESVVDDSQLPKDRFSAERLKGVDSTLKIQPAELGDSAMYLCASSLSQGTGYTFGSGTRLTVV.

The CDR3 DNA follows: TGCGCCAGCAGTGTCACGCTTGGTCAGCCCCAGCATTTT. Translating it yields CASSVTLGQPQHF. The chain is built from TRBV10-1 and TRBJ1-5; D gene uncertain. This CDR3 comprises 13 residues. Germline V gene sequence: CDR1 WNHNN, CDR2 SYGVQD (reference sequence). Trimming stripped 4 bases from V and 6 bases from J, with 10 bases between.

CDR3 protein: CASSGQVDNEQFF. The CDR3 DNA sequence: TGCGCCAGCAGTGGGCAGGTCGATAATGAGCAGTTCTTC. This chain links TRBV10-1 with TRBJ2-1; no firm D call. CDR3 length equals 13 residues. The V gene's germline CDR1 is WNHNN and CDR2 SYGVQD (reference sequence). V lost 4 bases and J 7 bases, leaving 11 bases between the germline ends.

V is TRBV11-2 and J is TRBJ1-2; maybe TRBD1 (5 bases). Germline CDR1 SGHAT, CDR2 FQNNGV. Trimming removed 0 bases from V and 3 bases from J, with 14 bases in between. This CDR3 is 16 amino acids long. CDR3 in DNA: TGTGCCAGCAGCTTAGAGGGGACCGGAGGGGACTATGGCTACACCTTC. As protein: CASSLEGTGGDYGYTF.

V is TRBV7-2 and J is TRBJ2-1; 13 bases align to TRBD2. J lost 2 bases, V lost 5 bases, and 3 bases had no gene match. Germline V gene sequence: CDR1 SGHTA, CDR2 FQGNSA. This CDR3 region has 16 residues. CDR3 bases: TGTGCCAGCAGCGTAACTAGCGGGGGGGCCTACAATGAGCAGTTCTTC. Protein sequence: CASSVTSGGAYNEQFF.

This clone was seen only a few times. The J gene is TRBJ2-2, the V gene TRBV4-2; D not resolved. The CDR3 length is 15 residues. Germline V gives CDR1 LGHNA, CDR2 YNFKEQ. V shed 5 bases and J shed 0 bases, with 10 bases lying between them. For the CDR3, the DNA is TGTGCCAGCAGCGGACGGGCTACGAACACCGGGGAGCTGTTTTTT. This sequence encodes CASSGRATNTGELFF.

This clone was seen only a few times. The chain has TRBV6-5 and TRBJ2-3; D might be TRBD1 (6 bases). Trimming took 6 bases from V and 0 from J, leaving 13 bases between them. The CDR3 has 15 amino acids. The germline gives CDR1 MNHEY, CDR2 SVGAGI. CDR3 protein: CASRLGATSTDTQYF. For the CDR3, the DNA is TGTGCCAGCAGACTGGGGGCAACTAGCACAGATACGCAGTATTTT.

V is TRBV7-3 and J is TRBJ2-7; possibly TRBD1 or TRBD2 for D (6 bases each). V lost 8 bases to trimming and J lost 4 bases, with 21 bases between them. Germline CDR1 SGHTA, CDR2 FQGTGA. The length of the CDR3 is 15 residues. CDR3 residues: CASLGWGARRYEQYF. CDR3 in DNA: TGTGCCAGCCTCGGTTGGGGGGCCAGACGGTACGAGCAGTACTTC.

This clone was recorded a few times. The chain carries TRBV2 and TRBJ2-5; 8 nucleotides agree with TRBD2. The germline gives CDR1 SNHLY, CDR2 FYNNEI. This CDR3 is 14 amino acids long. Unmatched junction bases numbered 8, after V lost 7 bases and J lost 4 bases. Here the CDR3 reads CASIGAGVAETQYF. CDR3 in DNA: TGTGCCAGCATCGGAGCGGGAGTGGCAGAGACCCAGTACTTC.

This chain links TRBV3-1 (or the pseudogene TRBV3-2) with TRBJ1-2; TRBD1 is a possible D gene (5 bases). The CDR3 loop spans 12 amino acids. The germline V gene encodes CDR1 LGHDT and CDR2 YNNKEL (reference sequence). The ends were cut back, 1 base at V and 8 bases at J, with 8 bases in the middle. CDR3 DNA sequence: TGTGCCAGCAGCCAAGGCAGGGTCGGCTACACCTTC. Amino acid sequence: CASSQGRVGYTF.

The V gene is TRBV3-1 (or the pseudogene TRBV3-2), the J gene TRBJ2-7, with D possibly matching TRBD1 (5 bases). Trimming removed 4 bases at V and 5 bases at J, with 15 bases between. The CDR3 extends over 14 amino acids. The V gene's germline CDR1 is LGHDT and CDR2 YNNKEL (reference sequence). The CDR3 sequence: CASSLRAQGNEQYF. DNA of the CDR3: TGTGCCAGCAGCCTCCGGGCCCAGGGAAACGAGCAGTACTTC.

This clone was seen repeatedly, ten times or more. The chain has TRBV4-1 and TRBJ2-7; TRBD1 aligns across 7 bases. The CDR3 length is 16 residues. V was pared by 5 bases and J by 3 bases, with 13 bases of the junction left unmatched. CDR1 is MGHRA, CDR2 YSYEKL, per germline. CDR3 nucleotides: TGCGCCAGCAGCGAAAGGGGCACAGGGGTAAACTACGAGCAGTACTTC. Translating gives CASSERGTGVNYEQYF.

The chain has TRBV5-1 and TRBJ2-3; either TRBD1 or TRBD2 may supply D (6 bases each). Trimming removed 1 base at V and 3 bases at J, with 15 bases between. The CDR3 totals 16 residues. CDR1 and CDR2 from the germline V gene are SGHRS and YFSETQ. The CDR3 coding sequence is TGCGCCAGCAGCTTGTACGGCAGGGGACTTACAGATACGCAGTATTTT. Amino acids: CASSLYGRGLTDTQYF.

This rearrangement joins TRBV29-1 to TRBJ1-4; D not resolved. The V gene's germline CDR1 is SQVTM and CDR2 ANQGSEA. The CDR3 runs to 15 residues. Trimming pared 7 bases from V and 4 bases from J, leaving 19 bases between. The CDR3 region has the DNA TGCAGCGCCCTCTACCCCGGCGGAGATAATGAAAAACTGTTTTTT. Translating it yields CSALYPGGDNEKLFF.

Comments on this clone: This sample also contains other DNA sequences that code for the same CDR3. The J gene is TRBJ1-1, the V gene TRBV29-1; tentatively, D is TRBD1 (5 bases). The CDR3 runs 13 residues. Trimming removed 4 bases from V and 1 base from J, with 10 bases in between. From germline, CDR1 is SQVTM and CDR2 ANQGSEA. The CDR3 reads CSVVGQGNTEAFF. In DNA, the CDR3 is TGCAGCGTTGTAGGTCAGGGGAACACTGAAGCTTTCTTT.

The chain uses TRBV5-1 and TRBJ2-3; D uncertain. V was cut by 2 bases and J by 0 bases, with 7 bases left in between. The CDR3 length is 14 residues. Per the germline V gene, CDR1 is SGHRS and CDR2 is YFSETQ. The CDR3: CASSFGSSTDTQYF. DNA for the CDR3: TGCGCCAGCAGCTTCGGCTCTAGCACAGATACGCAGTATTTT.

This chain uses TRBV4-1 with TRBJ1-3; D possibly corresponds to TRBD1 (6 bases). Germline V gene lookup returns CDR1 MGHRA and CDR2 YSYEKL. V shed 4 bases and J shed 0 bases, with 10 bases lying between them. The CDR3 is made up of 15 amino acids. The CDR3 loop is CASSLDSYSGNTIYF. The CDR3 DNA reads TGCGCCAGCAGCCTGGACAGTTACTCTGGAAACACCATATATTTT.

This clone has only a few counts. The chain uses TRBV3-1 (or the pseudogene TRBV3-2) and TRBJ2-4; the D gene is possibly TRBD2 (5 bases). Germline assignment: CDR1 LGHDT and CDR2 YNNKEL (reference sequence). The CDR3 length is 12 residues. Trimming stripped 3 bases from V and 13 bases from J, with 13 bases between. CDR3 sequence reads: CASSQSLGMQYF. The CDR3 coding sequence is TGTGCCAGCAGCCAGTCACTAGGGATGCAGTACTTC.

The chain carries TRBV19 and TRBJ1-1, with D maybe TRBD1 (5 bases). The CDR3 runs 16 residues. V shed 4 bases and J shed 1 base, with 16 bases lying between them. The germline CDR1 and CDR2 sequences are LNHDA and SQIVND (reference sequence). DNA for the CDR3: TGTGCCAGTAGTAGTCAAATGGGACTTAGGAACACTGAAGCTTTCTTT. This gives the protein CASSSQMGLRNTEAFF.

The rearrangement uses TRBV28 and TRBJ2-3; D gene ambiguous. CDR1 and CDR2 from the germline V gene are MDHEN and SYDVKM. The ends were cut back, 2 bases at V and 2 bases at J, with 14 bases in the middle. This CDR3 is 16 amino acids long. The CDR3 region has the DNA TGTGCCAGCAGTTTACCCCCTCGCCTGTCCACAGATACGCAGTATTTT. Its translation is CASSLPPRLSTDTQYF.

The chain links TRBV27 to TRBJ2-5, with 8 nucleotides matching TRBD1. CDR3 size: 13 residues. From germline, CDR1 is MNHEY and CDR2 SMNVEV (reference sequence). The trim removed 4 bases at V and 4 bases at J, leaving 2 bases unmatched. The DNA for the CDR3 is TGTGCCAGCAGTTACAGGGGGGCAGAGACCCAGTACTTC. Protein: CASSYRGAETQYF.

This rearrangement joins TRBV7-9 to TRBJ2-3, with 10 bases aligning to TRBD2. Per the germline V gene, CDR1 is SEHNR and CDR2 is FQNEAQ (reference sequence). Unmatched junction bases numbered 4, after V lost 5 bases and J lost 2 bases. CDR3 length equals 15 residues. CDR3 sequence: CASSPSGGNTDTQYF. CDR3 DNA sequence: TGTGCCAGCAGCCCTAGCGGGGGCAACACAGATACGCAGTATTTT.

The V and J genes are TRBV13 and TRBJ2-7, with 7 bases matching TRBD1. The CDR3 runs 14 residues. Germline V gives CDR1 PRHDT, CDR2 FYEKMQ (reference sequence). The ends lost 5 bases at V and 1 base at J; junction bases unmatched: 5. Here the CDR3 reads CASSTRTGSYEQYF. The CDR3 DNA is TGTGCCAGCAGCACCCGGACAGGATCCTACGAGCAGTACTTC.

This clone was seen many times. This chain links TRBV7-2 with TRBJ2-5, with a weak D call TRBD2 (6 bases). V shed 5 bases and J shed 4 bases, with 20 bases lying between them. The CDR3 totals 16 residues. Looked up from germline, CDR1 is SGHTA and CDR2 is FQGNSA. CDR3 protein: CASSPQPPGEGETQYF. The CDR3 nucleotides read TGTGCCAGCAGCCCCCAACCCCCGGGAGAAGGAGAGACCCAGTACTTC.

The chain carries TRBV10-3 and TRBJ1-1; no clear D. From germline, CDR1 is ENHRY and CDR2 SYGVKD. With 0 bases removed from V and 4 bases from J, the gap between germline ends came to 12 bases. CDR3 length: 15 residues. CDR3 nucleotides: TGTGCCATCAGTGAGTCCGAGGCATCAGGCACTGAAGCTTTCTTT. This sequence encodes CAISESEASGTEAFF.